Listed below are T cell receptor beta chains from one sample, sequenced in a study of OX40 agonist ivuxolimab in advanced cancers. Here immunoSEQ multiplex PCR was the method, and the copy in TCRdb shows in-frame clones only, minus some. The sample yields approximately 60,000 clones, about four fifths seen once. The sequencing here drew on CD4+ or CD8+ T cells sorted from blood, taken in a trial of the OX40 agonist ivuxolimab. The receptors were gathered from an adult with an advanced solid tumor such as melanoma, head and neck, liver or kidney cancer. Both conserved end residues are part of each CDR3. The D gene is left open where the match is weak. For some rows the clone size is stated as once, few or many, or as a class when expanded; others skip it.

d_gene,v_gene,j_gene,abundance,CDR3nt,CDR3aa
.,TRBV30,TRBJ1-2,.,TGTGCCTGGAGGACCCGGCAGGCTAACTATGGCTACACCTTC,CAWRTRQANYGYTF
.,TRBV7-2,TRBJ2-1,.,TGTGCCAGCAGCCTCGGGGTACAGCAGTTCTTC,CASSLGVQQFF
.,TRBV4-1,TRBJ1-2,once,TGCGCCAGCAGCCAAGAAGTCCATGGCTACACCTTC,CASSQEVHGYTF
.,TRBV13,TRBJ2-7,few,TGTGCCAGCAGCCTAGGGCTCTCCTACGAGCAGTACTTC,CASSLGLSYEQYF
.,TRBV7-8,TRBJ1-1,once,TGTGCCAGCAGCCGGGACACTTTTGAAGCTTTCTTT,CASSRDTFEAFF
.,TRBV7-8,TRBJ2-2,.,TGTGCCAGCAGCTGGCGGGCAGGGGGGTCCGGGGAGCTGTTTTTT,CASSWRAGGSGELFF
.,TRBV11-3,TRBJ2-5,once,TGTGCCAGCACCTCCGGGGAGCCGCAAGAGACCCAGTACTTC,CASTSGEPQETQYF
.,TRBV19,TRBJ2-2,.,TGTGCCAGTACCCACGTCCGGGGGGCGGGGGACACCGGGGAGCTGTTTTTT,CASTHVRGAGDTGELFF
TRBD1,TRBV7-6,TRBJ2-6,.,TGTGCCAGCAGCCCAACAGGACAGGGCCGCTCTGGGGCCAACGTCCTGACTTTC,CASSPTGQGRSGANVLTF
.,TRBV14,TRBJ1-2,.,TGTGCCAGCAGCCAAGACAGACGGACAGCGGAGGGCTACACCTTC,CASSQDRRTAEGYTF
TRBD1,TRBV5-1,TRBJ1-2,.,TGCGCCAGCAGCCAAGGGACAGGGGGCGCAGGCTATGGCTACACCTTC,CASSQGTGGAGYGYTF
.,TRBV6-6,TRBJ2-7,.,TGTGCCAGCAGTTCATCGAATGCCTACGAGCAGTACTTC,CASSSSNAYEQYF
.,TRBV7-2,TRBJ2-7,.,TGTGCCAGCAGCTTAGCCGGGGGATACGAGCAGTACTTC,CASSLAGGYEQYF
.,TRBV28,TRBJ2-7,.,TGTGCCAGCATCCCACGGGAGAGCTCCTACGAGCAGTACTTC,CASIPRESSYEQYF
.,TRBV5-4,TRBJ2-2,.,TGTGCCAGCAGCCAACAGGGTAGCGGGGAGCTGTTTTTT,CASSQQGSGELFF
.,TRBV14,TRBJ1-2,many,TGTGCCAGCAGCCCCTACGGGGGGCGAGGCTTTATCCTCTTC,CASSPYGGRGFILF
.,TRBV30,TRBJ1-2,.,TGTGCCTGGAGTGAGGGATTCCATGGCTACACCTTC,CAWSEGFHGYTF
.,TRBV29-1,TRBJ2-7,.,TGCAGCGTTGAATTACCGAGGGGAGAGCAGTACTTC,CSVELPRGEQYF
.,TRBV28,TRBJ1-2,few,TGTGCCAGCACCTCGTCGGGGACGGGGTATGGCTACACCTTC,CASTSSGTGYGYTF
.,TRBV7-2,TRBJ2-5,.,TGTGCCAGCAGCTTAGTGCGGCAAGAGACCCAGTACTTC,CASSLVRQETQYF
.,TRBV5-6,TRBJ1-5,.,TGTGCCAGCAGCTTGATGGGGTATAGCAATCAGCCCCAGCATTTT,CASSLMGYSNQPQHF
.,TRBV9,TRBJ2-7,.,TGTGCCAGCAGCGTGCAGGGTGTCCCCTACGAGCAGTACTTC,CASSVQGVPYEQYF
.,TRBV6-6,TRBJ1-2,.,TGTGCCAGCAGCACGGATTCTGCAGGCTACACCTTC,CASSTDSAGYTF
.,TRBV7-8,TRBJ2-1,.,TGTGCCAGCAGCCCGATACAGGGAGGCTCCTACAATGAGCAGTTCTTC,CASSPIQGGSYNEQFF
.,TRBV11-2,TRBJ2-5,.,TGTGCCAGCAGCTTAGATGGGAAAGGGGTGGGAGAGACCCAGTACTTC,CASSLDGKGVGETQYF
.,TRBV5-4,TRBJ1-3,.,TGTGCCAGCAGCTTGGCTAACTCTGGAAACACCATATATTTT,CASSLANSGNTIYF
.,TRBV7-9,TRBJ1-1,.,TGTGCCAGCACAAAGGGGCCCGAAATGGACACTGAAGCTTTCTTT,CASTKGPEMDTEAFF
TRBD1,TRBV7-8,TRBJ1-6,.,TGTGCCAGCAGCACGGGACAGACCTATAATTCACCCCTCCACTTT,CASSTGQTYNSPLHF
TRBD2,TRBV7-2,TRBJ2-3,.,TGTGCCAGCAGCCTGAGTTCTAGCGGGAACACAGATACGCAGTATTTT,CASSLSSSGNTDTQYF
TRBD1,TRBV9,TRBJ2-1,few,TGTGCCAGCAGCGGACAGGGGGTTCCTTACAATGAGCAGTTCTTC,CASSGQGVPYNEQFF
.,TRBV11-1,TRBJ2-1,.,TGTGCCAGCAGCTTAGCGAAAGACAATGAGCAGTTCTTC,CASSLAKDNEQFF
TRBD2,TRBV27,TRBJ2-1,once,TGTGCCAGCAGGGGAACGGGACTAGCGGGGGGTTTAGGCAATGAGCAGTTCTTC,CASRGTGLAGGLGNEQFF
.,TRBV7-2,TRBJ2-1,once,TGTGCCAGCAGCCGCAAGTCGGGGAGCGACGCCCGTGAGCAGTTCTTC,CASSRKSGSDAREQFF
TRBD2,TRBV19,TRBJ2-3,.,TGTGCCAGTAGTATTGTAACTAGCGGAGCTCCCGAAGATACGCAGTATTTT,CASSIVTSGAPEDTQYF
.,TRBV2,TRBJ2-5,.,TGTGCCAGCAGTGGAACAGGGAGGGAGACCCAGTACTTC,CASSGTGRETQYF
TRBD1,TRBV5-1,TRBJ2-7,.,TGCGCCAGCAGCACCGGGACAGGGAGCTACGAGCAGTACTTC,CASSTGTGSYEQYF
.,TRBV5-6,TRBJ2-3,.,TGTGCCAGCAGCCACCTTAGCGGAGACACAGATACGCAGTATTTT,CASSHLSGDTDTQYF
TRBD2,TRBV11-2,TRBJ2-3,.,TGTGCCAGCAGCTTAGATGGCCTGGGCCTGCGGGGGGGGGCAGATACGCAGTATTTT,CASSLDGLGLRGGADTQYF
.,TRBV7-3,TRBJ1-1,.,TGTGCCAGCAGCCCCAGAGCGGGGGGGTACACTGAAGCTTTCTTT,CASSPRAGGYTEAFF
.,TRBV11-1,TRBJ2-7,.,TGTGCCAGCAGCTTGGGACACCCGGCCAGCTACGAGCAGTACTTC,CASSLGHPASYEQYF
TRBD1,TRBV11-3,TRBJ1-1,.,TGTGCCAGCAGCTCAGGGACAGCCATGAACACTGAAGCTTTCTTT,CASSSGTAMNTEAFF
.,TRBV6-5,TRBJ2-3,.,TGTGCCAGCAGACCCCTCGGGATTAGCACAGATACGCAGTATTTT,CASRPLGISTDTQYF
.,TRBV4-2,TRBJ2-1,.,TGTGCCAGCAGCCAACTAGGCATTTCGAATGAGCAGTTCTTC,CASSQLGISNEQFF
.,TRBV10-3,TRBJ2-3,.,TGTGCCATCAGTTTCCAAGCGGGCCTGAGCACAGATACGCAGTATTTT,CAISFQAGLSTDTQYF
.,TRBV14,TRBJ2-7,.,TGTGCCAGCAGCCAAGCTGGATCCTACGAGCAGTACTTC,CASSQAGSYEQYF
.,TRBV18,TRBJ1-2,.,TGTGCCAGCTCACCCTTAGCGGGGGCGCGCTATGGCTACACCTTC,CASSPLAGARYGYTF
.,TRBV6-6,TRBJ1-1,.,TGTGCCAGCGGTAATGGTGATGAAGCTTTCTTT,CASGNGDEAFF
TRBD2,TRBV11-1,TRBJ2-2,.,TGTGCCAGCAGCTCCGAGACTAGCGGGGGGGCCCCCGGGGAGCTGTTTTTT,CASSSETSGGAPGELFF